The 30 T cell receptor beta chains in this list originate from one sample, sequenced in a study of CD8 T cells in Susac syndrome. RNA in amounts of roughly 0.5 to 1 ug was reverse transcribed with random hexamers. Using its own MiXCR run on the immunoSEQ multiplex PCR reads, TCRdb lists one record per CDR3 protein. The data hold tens of thousands of distinct CDR3 sequences, with around nine tenths observed a single time. Sequences were obtained from CD8+ T cells from PBMCs. The receptor set was obtained from a human donor in good health.

The genes are TRBV12-3 or TRBV12-4 and TRBJ2-7; weak D call: TRBD2 (5 bases). The CDR3 has 14 residues. V was trimmed by 6 bases and J by 3 bases, leaving 15 bases between them. The CDR3 DNA reads as TGTGCCAGCAGCCCCAATCCGGGGTTCTACGAGCAGTACTTC. The encoded protein is CASSPNPGFYEQYF.

This chain uses TRBV10-3 with TRBJ2-5; D possibly corresponds to TRBD2 (5 bases). This CDR3 has 13 residues. V was shortened by 2 bases and J by 5 bases, with 9 bases between the two germline ends. CDR1 is ENHRY and CDR2 is SYGVKD in the germline V gene. DNA of the CDR3: TGTGCCATCAGTGAGGGCGGGTGGGAGACCCAGTACTTC. Translated, it gives CAISEGGWETQYF.

The rearrangement joins TRBV21-1 to TRBJ1-1. TRBV21-1 is a pseudogene locus. There are 12 residues in the CDR3. CDR3 sequence (DNA): TGTGCCAGCAGTGTGCGGGACACTGAAGCTTTCTTT. Its protein is CASSVRDTEAFF.

The J gene is TRBJ2-2, the V gene TRBV19; 10 nucleotides match TRBD2. Germline values: CDR1 LNHDA, CDR2 SQIVND (reference sequence). The length of the CDR3 is 14 residues. The junction had 5 bases not matched to a gene; V was cut back by 5 bases and J by 8 bases. Here the CDR3 reads CASSPGGLAGELFF. The CDR3 DNA reads TGTGCCAGTAGTCCCGGGGGACTAGCGGGGGAGCTGTTTTTT.

This chain joins TRBV6-1 and TRBJ1-5; D is possibly TRBD1 (5 bases). Trimming removed 3 bases at V and 4 bases at J, with 13 bases between. The CDR3 totals 15 residues. Germline CDR1 and CDR2: MNHNS and SASEGT. Here the CDR3 DNA reads TGTGCCAGCAGTGAGTACGACAGTGATAATCAGCCCCAGCATTTT. This translates into CASSEYDSDNQPQHF.

The chain has TRBV7-2 and TRBJ1-5; TRBD1 aligns across 11 bases. V trimming: 5 bases; J trimming: 3 bases; junction bases outside the gene matches: 6. From germline, CDR1 is SGHTA and CDR2 FQGNSA. CDR3 length: 16 amino acids. CDR3 loop: CASSPGQGAFNQPQHF. For the CDR3, the DNA is TGTGCCAGCAGCCCAGGACAGGGGGCTTTCAATCAGCCCCAGCATTTT.

The chain is built from TRBV5-1 and TRBJ2-7; TRBD1 might be the D (5 bases). Germline lookup yields CDR1 SGHRS and CDR2 YFSETQ. The CDR3 length is 13 residues. V lost 2 bases, J lost 0 bases, and 6 bases lay in between. CDR3 nucleotide sequence: TGCGCCAGCAGCTTCGACAGCTCCTACGAGCAGTACTTC. Translating it yields CASSFDSSYEQYF.

The V call is TRBV6-2 or TRBV6-3, the J call TRBJ1-1; the D is unclear. This CDR3 has 15 amino acids. Germline lookup yields CDR1 MNHEY and CDR2 SVGEGT. With 5 bases removed from V and 5 bases from J, the gap between germline ends came to 18 bases. CDR3 sequence: CASSKLPRVRTEAFF. The CDR3 coding sequence is TGTGCCAGCAGTAAACTCCCCCGGGTCAGGACTGAAGCTTTCTTT.

The chain recombines TRBV4-1 with TRBJ2-7; TRBD1 aligns across 10 bases. CDR3 length equals 15 residues. V trimming: 4 bases; J trimming: 0 bases; junction bases outside the gene matches: 3. From germline, CDR1 is MGHRA and CDR2 YSYEKL. CDR3 bases: TGCGCCAGCAGCCTCAGGACAGGGGGCTCCTACGAGCAGTACTTC. Amino acid sequence: CASSLRTGGSYEQYF.

The rearrangement links TRBV6-2 or TRBV6-3 to TRBJ2-3; no clear D gene. This CDR3 contains 16 residues. Per the germline V gene, CDR1 is MNHEY and CDR2 is SVGEGT. The V end lost 2 bases, the J end lost 2 bases, and 14 bases lay between the germline ends. The CDR3 DNA follows: TGTGCCAGCAGTTACCCCAGAAGGGTACCCACAGATACGCAGTATTTT. Encoded protein: CASSYPRRVPTDTQYF.

V usage is TRBV7-9 and J usage is TRBJ2-4; TRBD2 is a possible D gene (5 bases). The CDR3 contains 14 residues. In germline, CDR1 is SEHNR, CDR2 FQNEAQ (reference sequence). With 4 bases removed from V and 5 bases from J, the gap between germline ends came to 12 bases. The CDR3 sequence is CASSSPREQNIQYF. The CDR3 DNA reads TGTGCCAGCAGCTCGCCAAGGGAGCAAAACATTCAGTACTTC. Filled out from reference TRBV7-9 and TRBJ2-4, the complete variable domain reads DTGVSQNPRHKITKRGQNVTFRCDPISEHNRLYWYRQTLGQGPEFLTYFQNEAQLEKSRLLSDRFSAERPKGSFSTLEIQRTEQGDSAMYLCASSSPREQNIQYFGAGTRLSVL.

The chain employs TRBV20-1 and TRBJ2-7; the D gene could be TRBD1 or TRBD2 (5 bases each). Between the trimmed V and J ends, which lost 0 bases and 2 bases, there was a span of 14 bases. This CDR3 is built from 15 residues. CDR1 and CDR2 from the germline V gene are DFQATT and SNEGSKA (reference sequence). The CDR3 DNA sequence: TGCAGTGCTAGAGATCTGGGGGATTCGACCTACGAGCAGTACTTC. Protein product: CSARDLGDSTYEQYF.

The V and J genes are TRBV28 and TRBJ2-7; 9 bases fit TRBD1. Germline V gives CDR1 MDHEN, CDR2 SYDVKM. Trimming took 7 bases from V and 3 from J; bases not matched to a gene: 7. The CDR3 is 14 residues long. As DNA, the CDR3 is TGTGCCAGCATCCCGGGACAGGGACTCTACGAGCAGTACTTC. Protein product: CASIPGQGLYEQYF. The variable domain in full, completed from reference TRBV28 and TRBJ2-7, reads DVKVTQSSRYLVKRTGEKVFLECVQDMDHENMFWYRQDPGLGLRLIYFSYDVKMKEKGDIPEGYSVSREKKERFSLILESASTNQTSMYLCASIPGQGLYEQYFGPGTRLTVT.

The chain has TRBV29-1 and TRBJ2-7; TRBD1 aligns across 9 bases. From germline, CDR1 is SQVTM and CDR2 ANQGSEA. V trimming: 3 bases; J trimming: 3 bases; junction bases outside the gene matches: 6. There are 14 residues in the CDR3. In DNA form, the CDR3 reads TGCAGCGTTGAGGGGACAGGGAGGAACTACGAGCAGTACTTC. Amino acid sequence: CSVEGTGRNYEQYF.

The rearrangement joins TRBV7-9 to TRBJ2-5; a possible D gene is TRBD2 (5 bases). With 5 bases removed from V and 2 bases from J, the gap between germline ends came to 12 bases. Germline assignment: CDR1 SEHNR and CDR2 FQNEAQ (reference sequence). The CDR3 contains 14 residues. CDR3 DNA: TGTGCCAGCAGCCCCCCTGAGGGACAAGAGACCCAGTACTTC. It encodes CASSPPEGQETQYF.

The chain joins TRBV7-8 to TRBJ2-3; 11 bases are a match to TRBD2. The CDR3 spans 16 residues. V trimming: 4 bases; J trimming: 6 bases; junction bases outside the gene matches: 9. Germline loops: CDR1 SGHVS, CDR2 FQNEAQ. CDR3 sequence (DNA): TGTGCCAGCAGCTCCCTGACTAGCGGGGCTTCGGATACGCAGTATTTT. This codes for CASSSLTSGASDTQYF.

V gene TRBV19 combines with J gene TRBJ1-1, with a possible D match to TRBD1 (6 bases). The V gene's germline CDR1 is LNHDA and CDR2 SQIVND (reference sequence). Trimming took off 8 bases at V and 0 bases at J, with 10 bases between the two ends. The CDR3 is 13 residues long. DNA of the CDR3: TGTGCCAGTTGGACAGTCATGAACACTGAAGCTTTCTTT. Translated, it gives CASWTVMNTEAFF.

The chain has TRBV2 and TRBJ1-1; D is perhaps TRBD1 (5 bases). The CDR3 length is 15 residues. V lost 7 bases and J lost 8, with 23 bases in between. CDR1 and CDR2 from the germline V gene are SNHLY and FYNNEI. Here the CDR3 reads CASTPGVTSKPEAFF. In DNA form, the CDR3 reads TGTGCCAGCACACCGGGGGTTACCTCGAAGCCGGAAGCTTTCTTT.

CDR3 region: CASGFALTGSYNEQFF. The CDR3 DNA follows: TGTGCTAGTGGTTTCGCACTGACAGGGTCCTACAATGAGCAGTTCTTC. J is TRBJ2-1 and V is TRBV12-5; 7 nucleotides line up with TRBD1. The CDR3 length is 16 residues. The germline CDR1 and CDR2 sequences are LGHNT and FRNRAP. After removal of 3 bases from V and 1 base from J, the junction contained 6 bases not matched to a gene.

V and J are TRBV11-2 and TRBJ1-2, with D unresolved. Trimming pared 5 bases from V and 2 bases from J, leaving 12 bases between. CDR1 SGHAT and CDR2 FQNNGV come from the germline V gene. The CDR3 contains 14 residues. CDR3 DNA sequence: TGTGCCAGCAGCGAAGACATTACCAACTATGGCTACACCTTC. Its protein is CASSEDITNYGYTF.

This rearrangement joins TRBV4-1 to TRBJ1-2; 8 bases align to TRBD1. The CDR3 sequence is 17 residues long. Per germline, CDR1 MGHRA and CDR2 YSYEKL. The V segment lost 0 bases and the J segment 0 bases; nucleotides outside the gene matches: 6. The DNA of the CDR3 is TGCGCCAGCAGCCAAGATGACGTGACAGGGGCTAACTATGGCTACACCTTC. Protein product: CASSQDDVTGANYGYTF.

This chain uses TRBV9 with TRBJ2-5; D is possibly TRBD2 (5 bases). Germline CDR1 is SGDLS and CDR2 is YYNGEE. The CDR3 is 13 amino acids. V lost 2 bases and J 4 bases, leaving 9 bases between the germline ends. This CDR3 is CASSVGSVETQYF. The CDR3 bases are TGTGCCAGCAGCGTCGGTAGCGTAGAGACCCAGTACTTC.

Points on this clonotype: The final CDR3 position lacks the conserved phenylalanine or tryptophan, pointing to a likely read error. The V and J genes are TRBV4-3 and TRBJ1-1, with D unclear. Trimming left V 0 bases short and J 6 bases short, with 11 bases between. The CDR3 is made up of 14 amino acids. CDR1 and CDR2 from the germline V gene are LGHNA and YSLEER. CDR3 region: CASSQDKEVSEAFS. Written as DNA, the CDR3 is TGCGCCAGCAGCCAAGATAAGGAGGTGTCTGAAGCTTTCTCT.

This sequence joins TRBV6-7 and TRBJ1-5, with D possibly being TRBD1 (6 bases). TRBV6-7 qualifies as an ORF whose function is uncertain. V dropped 4 bases and J dropped 5 bases, with 15 bases sitting between them. This CDR3 has 15 residues. For the CDR3, the DNA is TGTGCCAGCAGTTCCCCAGGTGACAGGCATCAGCCCCAGCATTTT. Amino acids: CASSSPGDRHQPQHF.

The gene calls are TRBV12-3 or TRBV12-4 and TRBJ2-1; D gene uncertain. The V and J ends lost 2 bases and 8 bases respectively, with 7 bases between them. CDR3 length equals 12 residues. The chain's CDR3 is CASSLRADEQFF. In nucleotides, the CDR3 is TGTGCCAGCAGTTTACGAGCTGATGAGCAGTTCTTC.

This sequence joins TRBV27 and TRBJ2-2; 14 bases line up with TRBD2. Germline V gene lookup returns CDR1 MNHEY and CDR2 SMNVEV (reference sequence). The CDR3 covers 19 residues. With 3 bases clipped from V and 4 bases from J, the junction kept 10 bases outside the gene matches. The CDR3 DNA follows: TGTGCCAGCAGTTTGACTAGCGGGGGGGCGGTACTAGGCACCGGGGAGCTGTTTTTT. Its protein product is CASSLTSGGAVLGTGELFF.

This sequence joins TRBV6-1 and TRBJ2-1, with D perhaps matching TRBD1 (6 bases). V was cut by 5 bases and J by 6 bases, with 14 bases left in between. The CDR3 totals 14 residues. Germline CDR1 is MNHNS and CDR2 is SASEGT. CDR3: CASSKQGMGNEQFF. The CDR3 region has the DNA TGTGCCAGCAGTAAACAGGGAATGGGCAATGAGCAGTTCTTC.

This clonotype was recorded only once. The gene calls are TRBV4-1 and TRBJ1-3; D ambiguous. The CDR3 consists of 18 residues. Germline CDR1 is MGHRA and CDR2 is YSYEKL. V dropped 0 bases and J dropped 0 bases, with 15 bases sitting between them. Written as DNA, the CDR3 is TGCGCCAGCAGCCAAGATCTTGGCCTTCCCTTCTCTGGAAACACCATATATTTT. Translated, it gives CASSQDLGLPFSGNTIYF.

The genes are TRBV27 and TRBJ1-2, with D perhaps TRBD1 (6 bases). CDR3 size: 13 residues. V was trimmed by 8 bases and J by 8 bases, leaving 18 bases between them. The germline CDR1 and CDR2 sequences are MNHEY and SMNVEV (reference sequence). CDR3 sequence (DNA): TGTGCCAGCCAGCTCCTAGGGGGTGGGGGCTACACCTTC. This translates into CASQLLGGGGYTF.

The chain uses TRBV6-1 and TRBJ2-1; D tentatively reads TRBD1 or TRBD2 (6 bases each). Deletions cut 6 bases from V and 8 bases from J, with 23 bases between. Germline CDR1 MNHNS, CDR2 SASEGT. The CDR3 contains 16 residues. As DNA, the CDR3 is TGTGCCAGCAGGTGGTTGGGGGGCAGCCCGATTCATGAGCAGTTCTTC. Translation gives CASRWLGGSPIHEQFF.